These 32 T cell receptor beta chains were all obtained from the same sample, sequenced in a study of T cell responses to AZD1222 COVID-19 vaccine. The method was immunoSEQ multiplex PCR; TCRdb's version includes in-frame clones alone and lacks a portion of them. This table has about 39,000 clones, over 75% appearing once. Source: peripheral blood, taken 28 days after the second dose of the MenACWY control vaccine. The source of these receptors is an adult who received the MenACWY meningococcal vaccine as a control.

V and J are TRBV19 and TRBJ1-6, with D hard to call. The V gene lost 5 bases and the J gene lost 0 bases, with 14 bases spanning the gap. Germline assignment: CDR1 LNHDA and CDR2 SQIVND (reference sequence). The CDR3 is 17 amino acids. In DNA form, the CDR3 reads TGTGCCAGTAGTTTCCAGACCCGGAGCTCCTATAATTCACCCCTCCACTTT. Translated, it gives CASSFQTRSSYNSPLHF.

The gene calls are TRBV5-1 and TRBJ2-2; TRBD1 agrees at 10 bases. V lost 5 bases and J lost 0; bases outside the gene matches: 1. This CDR3 contains 15 residues. In germline, CDR1 is SGHRS, CDR2 YFSETQ. CDR3 in amino acids: CASRTGGTNTGELFF. CDR3 DNA: TGCGCCAGCAGGACAGGGGGCACGAACACCGGGGAGCTGTTTTTT.

This clone has a single count. The CDR3 coding sequence is TGTGCCAGCAGCGCCGGGAGCCTCATGAACACTGAAGCTTTCTTT. It specifies CASSAGSLMNTEAFF. The chain is built from TRBV28 and TRBJ1-1; D not resolved. V gave up 6 bases and J gave up 0 bases, with 14 bases separating them. Germline V gene data show CDR1 as MDHEN and CDR2 as SYDVKM. This CDR3 has 15 residues. Combining the CDR3 with reference TRBV28 and TRBJ1-1 gives the whole variable domain DVKVTQSSRYLVKRTGEKVFLECVQDMDHENMFWYRQDPGLGLRLIYFSYDVKMKEKGDIPEGYSVSREKKERFSLILESASTNQTSMYLCASSAGSLMNTEAFFGQGTRLTVV.

The rearrangement uses TRBV5-1 and TRBJ1-6; D is ambiguous. V was trimmed by 2 bases and J by 6 bases, leaving 18 bases between them. Germline V gene data show CDR1 as SGHRS and CDR2 as YFSETQ. The CDR3 covers 17 residues. CDR3 region: CASSLQAASTFNSPLHF. CDR3 nucleotide sequence: TGCGCCAGCAGCTTACAAGCGGCTTCAACCTTTAATTCACCCCTCCACTTT.

This clone came up a few times. V is TRBV19 and J is TRBJ2-7; possibly TRBD1 for D (9 bases). The V end was cut by 4 bases, the J end by 4 bases, with 23 bases between. The CDR3 extends over 17 amino acids. Germline values: CDR1 LNHDA, CDR2 SQIVND (reference sequence). In DNA form, the CDR3 reads TGTGCCAGTAGTACCGGGACAGGGCTAGCGGGCTCTTACGAGCAGTACTTC. Its protein product is CASSTGTGLAGSYEQYF.

J is TRBJ1-6 and V is TRBV6-5; tentative D call: TRBD1 (6 bases). Germline V gives CDR1 MNHEY, CDR2 SVGAGI. The CDR3 spans 16 residues. Trimming took 2 bases from V and 4 from J, leaving 12 bases between them. The CDR3 here is CASSYGQGFYNSPLHF. The CDR3 nucleotides are TGTGCCAGCAGTTACGGTCAGGGGTTTTATAATTCACCCCTCCACTTT.

This clone occurred once. J is TRBJ2-5 and V is TRBV27; D is uncertain. The CDR3 length is 9 residues. From germline, CDR1 is MNHEY and CDR2 SMNVEV (reference sequence). Trimming shortened V by 6 bases and J by 8 bases, and 4 bases separated the two germline ends. The CDR3 DNA reads TGTGCCAGCAGCCCAACCCAGTACTTC. Its translation: CASSPTQYF.

The chain combines TRBV4-1 with TRBJ1-5, with a weak D call TRBD1 (6 bases). The CDR3 is 15 residues long. Between the trimmed V and J ends, which lost 1 base and 4 bases, there was a span of 11 bases. Germline loops: CDR1 MGHRA, CDR2 YSYEKL. This chain's CDR3 is CASSQGQGNNQPQHF. The CDR3 region has the DNA TGCGCCAGCAGCCAAGGGCAGGGGAATAATCAGCCCCAGCATTTT.

The chain is built from TRBV18 and TRBJ2-4, with D perhaps assigned TRBD1 or TRBD2 (5 bases each). V gave up 2 bases and J gave up 7 bases, with 18 bases separating them. Per the germline V gene, CDR1 is KGHSH and CDR2 is LQKENI. This CDR3 spans 16 amino acids. As DNA, the CDR3 is TGTGCCAGCTCACCAACAGGCCCGGACTCGGGGAACATTCAGTACTTC. The encoded protein is CASSPTGPDSGNIQYF.

The chain uses TRBV24-1 and TRBJ1-4; tentatively, D is TRBD1 (5 bases). This CDR3 region has 18 residues. Per germline, CDR1 KGHDR and CDR2 SFDVKD. V was pared by 3 bases and J by 5 bases, with 21 bases between. The CDR3 coding sequence is TGTGCCACCAGTGATAGTTATTATCAGGGAGAGGAGAATGAAAAACTGTTTTTT. This translates into CATSDSYYQGEENEKLFF.

This sequence joins TRBV9 and TRBJ1-1; D call uncertain. V lost 2 bases, J lost 5 bases, and 10 bases lay in between. The CDR3 is made up of 13 amino acids. CDR1 and CDR2 (germline): SGDLS, YYNGEE. The CDR3 sequence is CASSVKLGTEAFF. As DNA, the CDR3 is TGTGCCAGCAGCGTCAAGCTGGGGACTGAAGCTTTCTTT. The variable domain in full, completed from reference TRBV9 and TRBJ1-1, reads DSGVTQTPKHLITATGQRVTLRCSPRSGDLSVYWYQQSLDQGLQFLIQYYNGEERAKGNILERFSAQQFPDLHSELNLSSLELGDSALYFCASSVKLGTEAFFGQGTRLTVV.

The V and J genes are TRBV12-3 or TRBV12-4 and TRBJ1-2, with a tentative D call TRBD1 (5 bases). The CDR3 totals 13 residues. V was clipped by 7 bases and J by 1 base, with 10 bases between them. The CDR3 bases are TGTGCCAGCACCCGGGACCATAACTATGGCTACACCTTC. It codes for CASTRDHNYGYTF.

This rearrangement joins TRBV30 to TRBJ2-1, with 11 nucleotides matching TRBD2. The CDR3 totals 16 residues. The ends lost 1 base at V and 5 bases at J; junction bases unmatched: 7. CDR1 and CDR2 from the germline V gene are GTSNPN and SVGIG (reference sequence). Written as DNA, the CDR3 is TGTGCCTGGAGTGACCAACTAGCGGGAGCTAACAATGAGCAGTTCTTC. Translating it yields CAWSDQLAGANNEQFF.

This sequence joins TRBV28 and TRBJ1-1, with D possibly matching TRBD1 (6 bases). The germline V and J ends were trimmed by 5 bases and 11 bases, with 18 bases remaining between them. The V gene's germline CDR1 is MDHEN and CDR2 SYDVKM. CDR3 size: 13 residues. The CDR3 DNA sequence: TGTGCCAGCAGTCAGGGGACAACTCCCCCGGCTTTCTTT. This codes for CASSQGTTPPAFF.

The rearrangement joins TRBV6-6 to TRBJ1-6; TRBD1 might be the D (6 bases). The germline V and J ends were trimmed by 5 bases and 7 bases, with 21 bases remaining between them. Germline V gene lookup returns CDR1 MNHNY and CDR2 SVGAGI (reference sequence). This CDR3 has 17 amino acids. CDR3 loop: CASSPTTGGRSNSPLHF. The CDR3 nucleotides are TGTGCCAGCAGTCCGACTACCGGGGGCCGTTCCAATTCACCCCTCCACTTT.

The chain carries TRBV25-1 and TRBJ2-3; weak D call: TRBD2 (5 bases). This CDR3 spans 14 amino acids. Germline V gene data show CDR1 as MGHDK and CDR2 as SYGVNS. V lost 6 bases, J lost 4 bases, and 14 bases lay in between. The CDR3 here is CASSGVYGADTQYF. The CDR3 bases are TGTGCCAGCAGCGGGGTATACGGGGCAGATACGCAGTATTTT.

The rearrangement joins TRBV2 to TRBJ1-6, with 10 bases aligning to TRBD1. With V trimmed by 8 bases and J by 6 bases, 16 bases remained unmatched. From germline, CDR1 is SNHLY and CDR2 FYNNEI. This CDR3 has 18 amino acids. DNA of the CDR3: TGTGCCAGCCGTAGATCCGGGACAGGGGCCGGCTTTAATTCACCCCTCCACTTT. Amino acid sequence: CASRRSGTGAGFNSPLHF. Complete variable domain (other parts from reference TRBV2 and TRBJ1-6): EPEVTQTPSHQVTQMGQEVILRCVPISNHLYFYWYRQILGQKVEFLVSFYNNEISEKSEIFDDQFSVERPDGSNFTLKIRSTKLEDSAMYFCASRRSGTGAGFNSPLHFGNGTRLTVT.

The J gene is TRBJ2-1, the V gene TRBV9, with a possible D match to TRBD2 (5 bases). CDR3 size: 16 residues. Trimming stripped 0 bases from V and 2 bases from J, with 12 bases between. Germline lookup yields CDR1 SGDLS and CDR2 YYNGEE. The DNA of the CDR3 is TGTGCCAGCAGCGTAGGGCCGGGAACCCCCTACAATGAGCAGTTCTTC. Encoded protein: CASSVGPGTPYNEQFF. The variable domain in full, completed from reference TRBV9 and TRBJ2-1, reads DSGVTQTPKHLITATGQRVTLRCSPRSGDLSVYWYQQSLDQGLQFLIQYYNGEERAKGNILERFSAQQFPDLHSELNLSSLELGDSALYFCASSVGPGTPYNEQFFGPGTRLTVL.

The genes are TRBV5-1 and TRBJ1-5; TRBD1 matches 8 bases. The CDR3 is 15 amino acids. The V and J ends lost 5 bases and 3 bases, in that order; junction bases with no gene match: 7. Germline V gene sequence: CDR1 SGHRS, CDR2 YFSETQ. DNA of the CDR3: TGCGCCAGCAGTATGACAGGGGTAAACAATCAGCCCCAGCATTTT. Encoded protein: CASSMTGVNNQPQHF.

The CDR3 DNA sequence: TGTGCCAGTAGGCGCGGGAGTGGTACCGGGGAGCTGTTTTTT. This codes for CASRRGSGTGELFF. The chain links TRBV19 to TRBJ2-2, with 7 bases identical to TRBD2. Looked up from germline, CDR1 is LNHDA and CDR2 is SQIVND (reference sequence). V was pared by 6 bases and J by 5 bases, with 6 bases of the junction left unmatched. There are 14 residues in the CDR3.

The chain carries TRBV7-3 and TRBJ2-5; TRBD2 aligns across 9 bases. This CDR3 has 16 residues. Trimming at V came to 4 bases and at J to 5 bases, leaving 11 bases not matched to a gene. Per germline, CDR1 SGHTA and CDR2 FQGTGA. The CDR3 DNA is TGTGCCAGCAGCTCGATGGCGGGAGGGCCCCGGGAGACCCAGTACTTC. Translated, it gives CASSSMAGGPRETQYF.

This CDR3 reads CASSQPERESDTQYF. The CDR3, as DNA: TGTGCCAGCAGCCAACCGGAGCGGGAGTCAGATACGCAGTATTTT. The chain has TRBV4-2 and TRBJ2-3, with 8 bases lining up with TRBD2. The length of the CDR3 is 15 residues. Losses at the gene ends were 2 bases for V and 4 bases for J; bases not matched to a gene: 5. Germline V gives CDR1 LGHNA, CDR2 YNFKEQ.

In nucleotides, the CDR3 is TGTGCCAGCGTCGTCCGGGGGCGGGGTGAAGCTTTCTTT. Protein: CASVVRGRGEAFF. The chain combines TRBV28 with TRBJ1-1; D is possibly TRBD1 (6 bases). Per the germline V gene, CDR1 is MDHEN and CDR2 is SYDVKM. This CDR3 has 13 amino acids. Between the trimmed V and J ends, which lost 8 bases and 7 bases, there was a span of 17 bases.

The J gene is TRBJ1-2, the V gene TRBV6-5; TRBD1 matches at 10 bases. The CDR3 is 16 residues long. The germline V gene has CDR1 MNHEY and CDR2 SVGAGI. Unmatched junction bases numbered 1, after V lost 0 bases and J lost 0 bases. In DNA, the CDR3 is TGTGCCAGCAGTTACTCCGGGACAGGGGCTAACTATGGCTACACCTTC. It yields the protein CASSYSGTGANYGYTF.

The chain uses TRBV24-1 and TRBJ1-1; a weak D match, TRBD1 (5 bases). The CDR3 runs 15 residues. In germline, CDR1 is KGHDR, CDR2 SFDVKD. Trimming took 4 bases from V and 5 from J, leaving 16 bases between them. The CDR3 nucleotides are TGTGCCACCAGTGACTCGCCTCCTGGGGGAACTGAAGCTTTCTTT. Translation: CATSDSPPGGTEAFF.

This clone was counted only a few times. J is TRBJ2-1 and V is TRBV19; 14 bases match TRBD2. The junction had 13 bases not matched to a gene; V was cut back by 5 bases and J by 7 bases. The CDR3 is 18 amino acids. The germline V gene encodes CDR1 LNHDA and CDR2 SQIVND (reference sequence). The CDR3 loop reads CASSERTSGRTRGNEQFF. The CDR3 DNA follows: TGTGCCAGTAGTGAGAGGACTAGCGGGAGGACCCGCGGGAATGAGCAGTTCTTC.

The rearrangement links TRBV5-1 to TRBJ2-1; the match to TRBD2 covers 8 bases. The CDR3 totals 16 residues. The V gene end was trimmed by 4 bases and the J gene end by 3 bases; junction bases not matched to a gene: 9. Germline CDR1 is SGHRS and CDR2 is YFSETQ. DNA for the CDR3: TGCGCCAGCAGCCTTTCCTCCGGGACTAGCTACAATGAGCAGTTCTTC. It codes for CASSLSSGTSYNEQFF. Combining the CDR3 with reference TRBV5-1 and TRBJ2-1 gives the whole variable domain KAGVTQTPRYLIKTRGQQVTLSCSPISGHRSVSWYQQTPGQGLQFLFEYFSETQRNKGNFPGRFSGRQFSNSRSEMNVSTLELGDSALYLCASSLSSGTSYNEQFFGPGTRLTVL.

This chain connects TRBV7-9 to TRBJ2-2; 11 bases align to TRBD2. CDR3 length: 15 residues. Germline assignment: CDR1 SEHNR and CDR2 FQNEAQ (reference sequence). V lost 6 bases, J lost 4 bases, and 4 bases stayed unmatched. CDR3 in DNA: TGTGCCAGCAGTCGAGGGACTAGCGGCACCGGGGAGCTGTTTTTT. Translating gives CASSRGTSGTGELFF.

V is TRBV3-1 (or the pseudogene TRBV3-2) and J is TRBJ2-5; TRBD2 might be the D (5 bases). Germline V gene lookup returns CDR1 LGHDT and CDR2 YNNKEL (reference sequence). The CDR3 runs to 14 residues. V was shortened by 2 bases and J by 7 bases, with 14 bases between the two germline ends. Here the CDR3 DNA reads TGTGCCAGCAGCCAACCGGGCCCGAGGGCGACCCAGTACTTC. Protein product: CASSQPGPRATQYF.

The chain has TRBV19 and TRBJ1-3; perhaps TRBD1 as D (5 bases). CDR3 size: 14 residues. Trimming cost V 5 bases and J 7 bases, with 15 bases left between them. CDR1 and CDR2 (germline): LNHDA, SQIVND (reference sequence). Here the CDR3 DNA reads TGTGCCAGTAGTCCACAGGCCTCGGCGAACACCATATATTTT. Residues: CASSPQASANTIYF. The full variable domain, in which reference TRBV19 and TRBJ1-3 provide the parts outside the CDR3, is DGGITQSPKYLFRKEGQNVTLSCEQNLNHDAMYWYRQDPGQGLRLIYYSQIVNDFQKGDIAEGYSVSREKKESFPLTVTSAQKNPTAFYLCASSPQASANTIYFGEGSWLTVV.

The chain joins TRBV29-1 to TRBJ1-2; the D gene is possibly TRBD1 (5 bases). The ends were cut back, 4 bases at V and 4 bases at J, with 13 bases in the middle. Germline V gene sequence: CDR1 SQVTM, CDR2 ANQGSEA. The CDR3 loop spans 13 amino acids. The CDR3 DNA reads as TGCAGCGTTGGTGAGACAGAATTCTATGGCTACACCTTC. Translation: CSVGETEFYGYTF.

The genes are TRBV2 and TRBJ1-5; 8 bases match TRBD1. From germline, CDR1 is SNHLY and CDR2 FYNNEI. CDR3 length equals 16 residues. V trimming: 6 bases; J trimming: 3 bases; junction bases outside the gene matches: 10. The CDR3 spells CASRLQGGWINQPQHF. CDR3 DNA: TGTGCCAGCAGGCTACAGGGGGGGTGGATCAATCAGCCCCAGCATTTT. Using reference TRBV2 and TRBJ1-5 for the parts outside the CDR3, the full variable domain is EPEVTQTPSHQVTQMGQEVILRCVPISNHLYFYWYRQILGQKVEFLVSFYNNEISEKSEIFDDQFSVERPDGSNFTLKIRSTKLEDSAMYFCASRLQGGWINQPQHFGDGTRLSIL.